This T cell receptor (beta chain) derives from a study of regulatory T cells in long-lasting Graves disease (dated by TCRdb to about 2021). Turning to the overall study: Patients with newly diagnosed Graves' disease had been on antithyroid drugs for under 3 months. Persistent Graves' disease patients were compared with newly diagnosed Graves' disease patients by peripheral blood TCR sequencing and RNA sequencing. The study took place in China and was registered as a clinical trial. A total of 35 or so samples were covered by TCR sequencing, comprising around 13 persistent and around 20 newly diagnosed Graves' disease patients. The full study reports these points: As a limitation, the authors acknowledged that the small sample size may reduce accuracy. The study examined only peripheral blood because the primary lesion, thyroid tissue, could not be accessed. Persistent disease showed preferential use of TRBV28, TRBJ1-2 and TRBJ2-5, whereas newly diagnosed disease favored TRBV20-1 and TRBJ2-1. Persistent patients shared more public clonotypes among themselves (2,741) than newly diagnosed patients did (about 970). Sequencing and analysis were restricted to the TCR beta chain. Persistent Graves' disease patients showed lower TCR Shannon entropy and fewer highly expanded clones than newly diagnosed patients, suggesting clonal expansion.

The sample's time point label, decoded: newly diagnosed GD, antithyroid drugs for less than 3 months. For both TCR sequencing and RNA sequencing, RNA was extracted from PBMCs in TRIzol. Graves' disease was diagnosed according to American Thyroid Association guidelines. The patients came from an endocrinology department in Xi'an, China. Each patient gave about 9.1 milliliters of peripheral blood, collected in an EDTA anticoagulant tube. Ficoll Paque Plus density gradient separation was used to isolate PBMCs, and no further T cell sorting was performed. An Agilent 2100 Bioanalyzer and agarose gel were used to check RNA quality, while a NanoDrop 2000 measured RNA concentration. Library generation was performed with multiplex PCR. Sequencing used an Illumina HiSeq 4000. CDR3 regions were amplified by Arm-PCR with iRepertoire HTBI primers to construct TCR beta libraries. Before sequencing, the PCR products went through gel purification. Per the original workflow: A total of around 59 TRBV and more than twelve TRBJ segments were identified across samples and were used for gene usage analysis of CDR3 amino acid clonotypes. COPE and FqMerger were used to merge filtered high-quality paired reads into contigs. BLAST was used to align contigs to IMGT TRBV, TRBD and TRBJ reference genes, and CDR3 was defined according to IMGT. Highly expanded clones were defined as clonotypes with a frequency above 0.1%. Shannon entropy was used to measure repertoire diversity, and the Gini coefficient was used to measure V-J evenness. A clonotype was considered public if more than one individual shared it. TCRdb itself trimmed the public reads at Q25 with fastp, ran MiXCR and retained productive beta chains. Every entry covers one CDR3 protein and lists the most common genes and DNA from its rows. TCRdb, not the original authors, processed these V and J calls. For this sample the table gives about 540,000 distinct CDR3 sequences, of which less than 15% were detected only once. The top ten clones comprise 8% to 10% of the sample.

At least ten counts were recorded for this clonotype. Its cognate antigen has yet to be identified. No quality values exist for individual bases; no much larger clone is one base distant. Per the germline V gene, MDHEN is the CDR1 and SYDVKM is the CDR2. Spanning cysteine to phenylalanine, the CDR3 consists of 19 amino acids. Only the CDR3 DNA is retained, 57 bases long and in frame from the first base. V is pruned by 2 bases and J by 1 base, leaving 12 bases of the junction without a gene match. Separately, the same data were catalogued under a study of T cells in Graves' hyperthyroidism and ophthalmopathy. As noted in the second study: A patient counted as having stable Graves' hyperthyroidism if no progression to ophthalmopathy occurred over 18 months of follow-up. Hyperthyroidism patients were newly diagnosed, had a disease duration of under 2 months, and were aged 18 to 65 years. Any patient with an uncontrolled infection, another autoimmune disease, pregnancy or lactation was excluded. Diagnoses were established on the basis of clinical symptoms, serum thyroxine and TRAb, thyroid ultrasound, and orbital computed tomography. For the first round of RT-PCR on the TCR CDR3, the HTBI primer set was used together with the Qiagen OneStep RT-PCR kit. Most expanded thyroid clonotypes (frequency above 0.001) were also detected in blood, suggesting blood repertoires may reflect thyroid immune responses. A model built on a 13 V-J signature distinguished ophthalmopathy from stable hyperthyroidism, reaching around 87% sensitivity and 81% to 83% specificity in cross-validation and 80%/75% in testing. In validation, the model predicted progression to ophthalmopathy a median of roughly 6.2 months before onset, with approximately 70% sensitivity and nearly 75% specificity. TCR V-J signatures able to tell the groups apart were searched for in a discovery cohort of approximately 95 patients, of whom under 45 had Graves' ophthalmopathy and around 57 had stable Graves' hyperthyroidism. An independent validation cohort of under 20 hyperthyroidism patients and approximately 17 patients who later progressed to ophthalmopathy tested prospective prediction of ophthalmopathy. For training and testing, the 80 to 100 patients in the discovery cohort were randomly divided in a 7:3 ratio. Thyroid tissue and blood T-cell repertoires from about 6 Graves' hyperthyroidism patients were also compared in the study. After sampling, hyperthyroidism patients received methimazole starting at 30 mg daily, and ophthalmopathy patients received high-dose intravenous methylprednisolone. A second multiplex PCR round built the libraries, followed by size selection and purification. Libraries were sequenced paired-end with 100 bp reads on an Illumina HiSeq2000. Raw data were processed with SOAPnuke, discarding reads with adapters, uncalled bases, mean Phred below 15, or no exact constant-primer or identifier match. High-quality paired reads were merged with COPE v1.2.5, and unique nucleotide sequences were defined as clonotypes. MiTCR v1.1 was used to align clonotypes to the IMGT TRBV, TRBD and TRBJ reference segments. Analysis was restricted to V-J combinations with a frequency above 0.0001, which covered roughly 99% of repertoires. A TCS score was defined as the ratio between F50 (clonal expansion) and ExV (chaos), using BLOSUM62-based TCRdist between CDR3 peptides within each V-J. Welch's t-statistics and random forest reduced roughly 500 V-J features to roughly 13, which were used in a naive Bayes classifier (R e1071). No statistical method was used to fix the sample size in advance, and group allocation was not hidden from the investigators. TCR Vbeta CDR3 sequencing of 130 to 150 peripheral blood samples (roughly 41 ophthalmopathy, 70 to 85 hyperthyroidism and approximately 17 progressor patients) is reported in the paper.

The source was peripheral blood mononuclear cells (PBMCs), collected at new diagnosis, from a patient treated with antithyroid drugs. The receptor was derived from a man aged 25-45 years with Graves disease. Donor details come from another sample of the same person, matched by shared clones. This receptor chain uses TRBV28 and TRBJ2-2; TRBD1 lines up with 8 middle nucleotides. The DNA is TGTGCCAGCAGTTTAGCAAGGCCCCGGACAGGGAGGAACACCGGGGAGCTGTTTTTT. Translated, this is CASSLARPRTGRNTGELFF.